This T cell receptor (beta chain) was captured by sequencing in a study of blood T cell repertoires in COVID-19. The ends were cut back, 6 bases at V and 6 bases at J, with 8 bases in the middle. This CDR3 spans 11 amino acids. In the authors' methods: For nucleated cells, counts were estimated from reference gene primer amplification. Sequenced by immunoSEQ multiplex PCR; TCRdb stores in-frame clones only, minus some. Clone size and the V and J calls come from that table; the DNA yielded D and trimming. The table includes approximately 130,000 clones, about four fifths detected once. The sequenced sample consisted of peripheral blood. V is TRBV12-3 or TRBV12-4 and J is TRBJ1-1; D possibly corresponds to TRBD1 (6 bases). This clonotype originated in an elderly man with active or convalescent COVID-19. CDR3 nucleotide sequence: TGTGCCAGCAGAACAGGGTCTGAAGCTTTCTTT. Its protein product is CASRTGSEAFF.